This is a list of T cell receptor beta chains from one sample in a study of cytomegalovirus exposure and HLA in healthy donors. Using immunoSEQ multiplex PCR, the repertoire was profiled, and TCRdb retains in-frame clones only, with some absent. The sample includes 120,000 to 150,000 clones, roughly three fifths of them seen just once. Sequenced material: PBMCs. The origin of the receptors is an older woman in good health and CMV-seronegative. Each CDR3 is given with its conserved first and last residue. D genes are given only for firm matches. Rows give clone size only sometimes, using once, few, many, or a class for an expanded clone.

D: -
size: -
V: TRBV7-9
J: TRBJ2-7
DNA: TGTGCCAGCAGCTTACGCGGCCAGCCCTACGAGCAGTACTTC
CDR3: CASSLRGQPYEQYF

D: -
size: -
V: TRBV5-1
J: TRBJ1-4
DNA: TGCGCCAGCAGCGCCCCGAACGAGGGAAGCGAAAAACTGTTTTTT
CDR3: CASSAPNEGSEKLFF

D: -
size: -
V: TRBV19
J: TRBJ1-5
DNA: TGTGCCAGTAGCACGGTGACATCGAGCAATCAGCCCCAGCATTTT
CDR3: CASSTVTSSNQPQHF

D: -
size: few
V: TRBV13
J: TRBJ1-3
DNA: TGTGCCAGCAGCCTAGGAAACACCATATATTTT
CDR3: CASSLGNTIYF

D: -
size: -
V: TRBV5-6
J: TRBJ2-1
DNA: TGTGCCAGCAGCCCTAAAGCGGGCTTTACCTACAATGAGCAGTTCTTC
CDR3: CASSPKAGFTYNEQFF

D: -
size: -
V: TRBV7-9
J: TRBJ1-4
DNA: TGTTCCAGCAGCTTAGCCAGGAGGCATAATGAAAAACTGTTTTTT
CDR3: CSSSLARRHNEKLFF

D: TRBD1
size: -
V: TRBV7-6
J: TRBJ2-7
DNA: TGTGCCAGCAGCCTCCGGGACAGCAGCTACGAGCAGTACTTC
CDR3: CASSLRDSSYEQYF

D: TRBD1
size: -
V: TRBV27
J: TRBJ2-3
DNA: TGTGCCAGCAGGATCCGGGACAGGGTTTCAGATACGCAGTATTTT
CDR3: CASRIRDRVSDTQYF

D: -
size: -
V: TRBV4-2
J: TRBJ2-1
DNA: TGTGCCACCGGCCGGGACTCTGGGGCGAGGAAGCAGTTCTTC
CDR3: CATGRDSGARKQFF

D: -
size: few
V: TRBV5-1
J: TRBJ1-3
DNA: TGCGCCAGCAGCTTGCTTGGTACAGGGAACTCTGGAAACACCATATATTTT
CDR3: CASSLLGTGNSGNTIYF

D: TRBD1
size: -
V: TRBV6-5
J: TRBJ2-7
DNA: TGTGCCAGCAGACAGGGGAGCTCCTACGAGCAGTACTTC
CDR3: CASRQGSSYEQYF

D: -
size: -
V: TRBV9
J: TRBJ1-5
DNA: TGTGCCAGCAGCGTAGAGCCCGGGAGAGATCAGCCCCAGCATTTT
CDR3: CASSVEPGRDQPQHF

D: TRBD2
size: few
V: TRBV6-1
J: TRBJ2-7
DNA: TGTGCCAGCAGTGAACTAGATGTTTTGAGGCGGGGGGGCTCCTACGAGCAGTACTTC
CDR3: CASSELDVLRRGGSYEQYF

D: TRBD1
size: -
V: TRBV23-1
J: TRBJ2-7
DNA: TGCGCCAGCAGTCAGGGACAGGCCTACGAGCAGTACTTC
CDR3: CASSQGQAYEQYF

D: -
size: once
V: TRBV5-8
J: TRBJ1-2
DNA: TGTGCCAGCAGGGATACAGGGACTAACTATGGCTACACCTTC
CDR3: CASRDTGTNYGYTF

D: -
size: -
V: TRBV11-2
J: TRBJ2-5
DNA: TGTGCCAGCAGCTCACAGGGATTCCAAGAGACCCAGTACTTC
CDR3: CASSSQGFQETQYF

D: -
size: once
V: TRBV2
J: TRBJ1-3
DNA: TGTGCCACTAGACAGGACTCTGGAAACACCATATATTTT
CDR3: CATRQDSGNTIYF

D: -
size: -
V: TRBV6-5
J: TRBJ2-3
DNA: TGTGCCAGCAGTTACGACTACACAGATACGCAGTATTTT
CDR3: CASSYDYTDTQYF

D: TRBD2
size: few
V: TRBV5-1
J: TRBJ2-1
DNA: TGCGCCAGCAGCTTGTCCGGACTAGCGGGAAATGAGCAGTTCTTC
CDR3: CASSLSGLAGNEQFF

D: -
size: few
V: TRBV19
J: TRBJ2-1
DNA: TGTGCCAGTAGTCCTAACCCCAATGAGCAGTTCTTC
CDR3: CASSPNPNEQFF

D: -
size: -
V: TRBV27
J: TRBJ2-7
DNA: TGTGCCAGCGGGGACAAATCCTACGAGCAGTACTTC
CDR3: CASGDKSYEQYF

D: TRBD2
size: -
V: TRBV28
J: TRBJ2-3
DNA: TGTGCCAGCAGTTCATCGGGGTCCGGGGGGGATACGCAGTATTTT
CDR3: CASSSSGSGGDTQYF

D: TRBD1
size: once
V: TRBV6-5
J: TRBJ2-7
DNA: TGTGCCAGCAGTTACTCGCGGACAGGGGGATATGGCGAGCAGTACTTC
CDR3: CASSYSRTGGYGEQYF

D: TRBD1
size: few
V: TRBV27
J: TRBJ1-6
DNA: TGTGCCAGCGGACTGGACAGGGGGAATTCACCCCTCCACTTT
CDR3: CASGLDRGNSPLHF

D: TRBD1
size: -
V: TRBV6-1
J: TRBJ1-5
DNA: TGTGCCACAGGGACAGAAAGTAGCAATCAGCCCCAGCATTTT
CDR3: CATGTESSNQPQHF

D: -
size: -
V: TRBV6-1
J: TRBJ2-7
DNA: TGTGCCAGCAGCGGACAACCCTACGAGCAGTACTTC
CDR3: CASSGQPYEQYF

D: -
size: -
V: TRBV5-1
J: TRBJ2-5
DNA: TGCGCCAGCAGCTCCCGGGGGGCGGGGGTCCACGAGACCCAGTACTTC
CDR3: CASSSRGAGVHETQYF

D: TRBD1
size: -
V: TRBV27
J: TRBJ1-1
DNA: TGTGCCAGCAGTTTCACAGGGGTTGGGACTGAAGCTTTCTTT
CDR3: CASSFTGVGTEAFF

D: TRBD1
size: -
V: TRBV5-1
J: TRBJ2-7
DNA: TGCGCCAGCAGCCCAATTCCGGGACAGGGAGGATACGAGCAGTACTTC
CDR3: CASSPIPGQGGYEQYF

D: -
size: -
V: TRBV19
J: TRBJ1-2
DNA: TGTGCCAGTAGCTGGGAGGGGACCTATGGCTACACCTTC
CDR3: CASSWEGTYGYTF

D: TRBD2
size: -
V: TRBV7-9
J: TRBJ2-1
DNA: TGTGCCAGCAGCTTAGAAGCGGGAGGGCGGTTCTTC
CDR3: CASSLEAGGRFF

D: -
size: -
V: TRBV4-2
J: TRBJ2-3
DNA: TGTGCCAGCAGCCAAGGGCGGGATGTCACAGATACGCAGTATTTT
CDR3: CASSQGRDVTDTQYF

D: -
size: -
V: TRBV27
J: TRBJ2-5
DNA: TGTGCCAGCAGTTTTACAGCGGGTACAGAGACCCAGTACTTC
CDR3: CASSFTAGTETQYF

D: TRBD1
size: few
V: TRBV19
J: TRBJ2-6
DNA: TGTGCCAGTAGTAAGGGACAGGGATCTTATGGGGCCAACGTCCTGACTTTC
CDR3: CASSKGQGSYGANVLTF

D: TRBD1
size: -
V: TRBV18
J: TRBJ1-1
DNA: TGTGCCAGCCGACCGGGACAGGGGAACACTGAAGCTTTCTTT
CDR3: CASRPGQGNTEAFF

D: TRBD1
size: -
V: TRBV7-2
J: TRBJ1-2
DNA: TGTGCCAGCAGCTTCGGACAGGGGTATGGCTACACCTTC
CDR3: CASSFGQGYGYTF

D: -
size: -
V: TRBV20-1
J: TRBJ1-1
DNA: TGCAGTGCTAGAGCGGGGGGAGGGGCTTTCTTT
CDR3: CSARAGGGAFF

D: TRBD1
size: -
V: TRBV4-2
J: TRBJ2-5
DNA: TGTGCCAGCAGCCAAGAAACCGGGACAGGGGAGACCCAGTACTTC
CDR3: CASSQETGTGETQYF

D: -
size: -
V: TRBV4-2
J: TRBJ2-2
DNA: TGTGCCAGCAGCCAAGCAGGGTCGAACACCGGGGAGCTGTTTTTT
CDR3: CASSQAGSNTGELFF

D: -
size: -
V: TRBV6-5
J: TRBJ2-3
DNA: TGTGCCAGCAGTGTCTTTACTGATACGCAGTATTTT
CDR3: CASSVFTDTQYF

D: -
size: -
V: TRBV6-5
J: TRBJ2-7
DNA: TGTGCCAGCAGGCCCGACAGTTACGAGCAGTACTTC
CDR3: CASRPDSYEQYF

D: TRBD2
size: -
V: TRBV4-2
J: TRBJ2-3
DNA: TGTGCCAGCAGCCAGAGACTAGCGGGAGTTCAGGATACGCAGTATTTT
CDR3: CASSQRLAGVQDTQYF

D: -
size: -
V: TRBV29-1
J: TRBJ1-2
DNA: TGCAGCGTAAATTCGCTTATGACAGGAGTTAACTATGGCTACACCTTC
CDR3: CSVNSLMTGVNYGYTF

D: -
size: -
V: TRBV7-3
J: TRBJ1-1
DNA: TGTGCCACCAGAAGGACTACAGGGCCGGGGGGTGAAGCTTTCTTT
CDR3: CATRRTTGPGGEAFF

D: -
size: -
V: TRBV7-9
J: TRBJ1-1
DNA: TGTGCCAGCAGCTTAGACACCTTGAACACTGAAGCTTTCTTT
CDR3: CASSLDTLNTEAFF

D: -
size: once
V: TRBV19
J: TRBJ1-4
DNA: TGTGCCAGTAGCGCGAGGGCAGCAACTAATGAAAAACTGTTTTTT
CDR3: CASSARAATNEKLFF

D: TRBD1
size: -
V: TRBV5-1
J: TRBJ2-7
DNA: TGCGCCAGCAGCCGAGACAGGGTCGGTGAGCAGTACTTC
CDR3: CASSRDRVGEQYF

D: -
size: -
V: TRBV5-3
J: TRBJ1-5
DNA: TGTGCCAGAAGCTTGGCCGGGGATAGCAATCAGCCCCAGCATTTT
CDR3: CARSLAGDSNQPQHF

D: -
size: few
V: TRBV5-1
J: TRBJ2-2
DNA: TGCGCCAGCAGCTTGGTCTACACCGGGGAGCTGTTTTTT
CDR3: CASSLVYTGELFF

D: TRBD1
size: once
V: TRBV6-6
J: TRBJ2-5
DNA: TGTGCCAGCTCCGACAGGGGGCTTTGGGAGACCCAGTACTTC
CDR3: CASSDRGLWETQYF

D: TRBD1
size: -
V: TRBV15
J: TRBJ1-1
DNA: TGTGCCACCAGCAGAGATGGGACAGGGGGCACTGAAGCTTTCTTT
CDR3: CATSRDGTGGTEAFF

D: -
size: few
V: TRBV9
J: TRBJ2-5
DNA: TGTGCCAGCAGCGTCTATAGCGGAAACCAAGAGACCCAGTACTTC
CDR3: CASSVYSGNQETQYF

D: TRBD1
size: -
V: TRBV2
J: TRBJ2-6
DNA: TGTGCCAGCAGTCAGACAGGGGTCGGGGCCAACGTCCTGACTTTC
CDR3: CASSQTGVGANVLTF

D: -
size: few
V: TRBV5-1
J: TRBJ1-2
DNA: TGCGCCAGCAGCCCGGGCCCGGGGGAGAGAGTAAGCTACACCTTC
CDR3: CASSPGPGERVSYTF

D: TRBD2
size: -
V: TRBV2
J: TRBJ2-7
DNA: TGTGCCAGCAGGAGAGATCTAGCGGGAGCTAAGGTTTACGAGCAGTACTTC
CDR3: CASRRDLAGAKVYEQYF

D: -
size: few
V: TRBV4-3
J: TRBJ1-1
DNA: TGCGCCAGCAGCCAAGACCAAGGGGGGGGCACTGAAGCTTTCTTT
CDR3: CASSQDQGGGTEAFF

D: TRBD2
size: -
V: TRBV5-4
J: TRBJ2-3
DNA: TGTGCCAGCAGCTTCGGGGGGGCCGGTAGAGATACGCAGTATTTT
CDR3: CASSFGGAGRDTQYF

D: -
size: -
V: TRBV5-1
J: TRBJ1-6
DNA: TGCGCCAGCTCCACCGGCAGGGGAGACCCCTATAATTCACCCCTCCACTTT
CDR3: CASSTGRGDPYNSPLHF

D: -
size: -
V: TRBV6-1
J: TRBJ1-1
DNA: TGTGCCAGCACCCGACAGGACAAGGGGACTGAAGCTTTCTTT
CDR3: CASTRQDKGTEAFF

D: -
size: -
V: TRBV7-3
J: TRBJ2-2
DNA: TGTGCCAGCAGCTTAACCCGATTGGCGGGGTCGAACACCGGGGAGCTGTTTTTT
CDR3: CASSLTRLAGSNTGELFF